This TCR beta chain appears in the sequencing data of a study of T cell responses to AZD1222 COVID-19 vaccine. Findings and limits, study-wide: Of spike-specific TCRs, nearly half reportedly target regions left unmutated in variants. No day 14 peak samples; only post-peak repertoires were characterized. Breadth and depth of Spike-specific TCRs rose after two AZD1222 doses. A mostly white British donor set with more females was recruited, and clonal diversity was possibly underestimated.

The J segment lost 9 bases and the V segment lost 5 bases, leaving 11 bases of the junction unmatched. Germline V CDR1 and CDR2: SQVTM, ANQGSEA. The CDR3 spans 14 residues. TCRdb keeps only in-frame clones here, not all; method: immunoSEQ multiplex PCR. Here the sample spans 100,000 or so clones, nearly 90% being singletons. Of note for this clone: Antigen: not known.

The source was peripheral blood, collected 28 days after the second AZD1222 dose. The chain recombines TRBV29-1 with TRBJ2-1; 9 positions match TRBD2. The receptor comes from an adult who received the AZD1222 COVID-19 vaccine. Written as DNA, the CDR3 is TGCAGCGTTAGAGCGGGAGGCCCTTATGTTGAGCAGTTCTTC. Protein: CSVRAGGPYVEQFF.